A single sample is the source of the 10 T cell receptor beta chains below, sequenced in a study of T cell responses to AZD1222 COVID-19 vaccine. Clones were read by immunoSEQ multiplex PCR, and TCRdb kept only the in-frame ones, dropping some. Of some 74,000 clones listed, 87% are singletons. The sequencing here drew on peripheral blood, taken 28 days after the second AZD1222 dose. These receptors were collected from an adult who received the AZD1222 COVID-19 vaccine.

V usage is TRBV2 and J usage is TRBJ1-5; D is unclear. In germline, CDR1 is SNHLY, CDR2 FYNNEI. This CDR3 comprises 13 residues. V was trimmed by 4 bases and J by 9 bases, leaving 13 bases between them. This CDR3 is CASSGLRVRPQHF. CDR3 nucleotide sequence: TGTGCCAGCAGTGGTCTGCGGGTTCGGCCCCAGCATTTT. Supplemented by reference TRBV2 and TRBJ1-5, the full variable domain reads EPEVTQTPSHQVTQMGQEVILRCVPISNHLYFYWYRQILGQKVEFLVSFYNNEISEKSEIFDDQFSVERPDGSNFTLKIRSTKLEDSAMYFCASSGLRVRPQHFGDGTRLSIL.

The rearrangement joins TRBV19 to TRBJ2-2; TRBD2 aligns across 9 bases. This CDR3 region has 13 residues. CDR1 is LNHDA, CDR2 SQIVND, per germline (reference sequence). V shed 10 bases, J shed 5 bases, and the junction held 5 bases outside the gene matches. CDR3 DNA sequence: TGTGCCATTCGAGCGGGAGGAACCGGGGAGCTGTTTTTT. It codes for CAIRAGGTGELFF.

The chain uses TRBV29-1 and TRBJ2-7, with a tentative D call TRBD2 (5 bases). The germline V and J ends were trimmed by 7 bases and 4 bases, with 17 bases remaining between them. This CDR3 region has 13 residues. Per the germline V gene, CDR1 is SQVTM and CDR2 is ANQGSEA. The CDR3 here is CSARGQEAYEQYF. The CDR3 nucleotides are TGCAGCGCCCGCGGGCAGGAGGCGTACGAGCAGTACTTC.

The chain links TRBV19 to TRBJ2-7; 9 bases are shared with TRBD2. The CDR3 spans 15 residues. V lost 5 bases, J lost 2 bases, and 7 bases stayed unmatched. Germline V gene data show CDR1 as LNHDA and CDR2 as SQIVND (reference sequence). CDR3 DNA sequence: TGTGCCAGTAGTGCTCGGACTAGCGCGGCCTACGAGCAGTACTTC. This sequence encodes CASSARTSAAYEQYF. Together with reference TRBV19 and TRBJ2-7, the CDR3 gives the full variable domain: DGGITQSPKYLFRKEGQNVTLSCEQNLNHDAMYWYRQDPGQGLRLIYYSQIVNDFQKGDIAEGYSVSREKKESFPLTVTSAQKNPTAFYLCASSARTSAAYEQYFGPGTRLTVT.

The CDR3 DNA sequence: TGTGCCAGCAGCTTCCACTCCTATAGCAATCAGCCCCAGCATTTT. It yields the protein CASSFHSYSNQPQHF. V is TRBV21-1 and J is TRBJ1-5. TRBV21-1 is deemed a pseudogene. This CDR3 is built from 15 residues.

This chain joins TRBV27 and TRBJ2-3, with D unclear. The length of the CDR3 is 13 residues. V lost 5 bases to trimming and J lost 0 bases, with 6 bases between them. Germline CDR1 is MNHEY and CDR2 is SMNVEV (reference sequence). CDR3 DNA sequence: TGTGCCAGCAGTGAGTATAGCACAGATACGCAGTATTTT. It codes for CASSEYSTDTQYF.

There are a few counts of this clone. J is TRBJ2-1 and V is TRBV10-3; D gene uncertain. This CDR3 has 14 amino acids. With 6 bases removed from V and 4 bases from J, the gap between germline ends came to 13 bases. Germline V gene sequence: CDR1 ENHRY, CDR2 SYGVKD. The CDR3 nucleotides are TGTGCCATCAGATACTCCCAAATTTACAATGAGCAGTTCTTC. Translated: CAIRYSQIYNEQFF.

The chain recombines TRBV7-2 with TRBJ1-3; unclear D gene. Germline CDR1 SGHTA, CDR2 FQGNSA. The length of the CDR3 is 14 residues. V dropped 1 base and J dropped 1 base, with 5 bases sitting between them. The CDR3 sequence: CASSLEGSGNTIYF. CDR3 nucleotides: TGTGCCAGCAGCTTAGAGGGATCTGGAAACACCATATATTTT.

The CDR3 DNA follows: TGTGCCAGCAGCCAAGGGGAGCTGGGGGACGAGCAGTACTTC. Translation gives CASSQGELGDEQYF. The J gene is TRBJ2-7, the V gene TRBV4-2; D tentatively fits TRBD1 or TRBD2 (5 bases each). The V and J ends lost 1 base and 5 bases respectively, with 12 bases between them. CDR3 size: 14 residues. Germline CDR1 is LGHNA and CDR2 is YNFKEQ.

The rearrangement joins TRBV7-9 to TRBJ1-1, with no clear D. CDR3 length: 13 amino acids. The V end lost 5 bases, the J end lost 4 bases, and 11 bases lay between the germline ends. Germline CDR1 is SEHNR and CDR2 is FQNEAQ (reference sequence). Written as DNA, the CDR3 is TGTGCCAGCAGCACCTCGTTCTTCACTGAAGCTTTCTTT. This codes for CASSTSFFTEAFF. The whole variable domain, remainder taken from reference TRBV7-9 and TRBJ1-1, is DTGVSQNPRHKITKRGQNVTFRCDPISEHNRLYWYRQTLGQGPEFLTYFQNEAQLEKSRLLSDRFSAERPKGSFSTLEIQRTEQGDSAMYLCASSTSFFTEAFFGQGTRLTVV.